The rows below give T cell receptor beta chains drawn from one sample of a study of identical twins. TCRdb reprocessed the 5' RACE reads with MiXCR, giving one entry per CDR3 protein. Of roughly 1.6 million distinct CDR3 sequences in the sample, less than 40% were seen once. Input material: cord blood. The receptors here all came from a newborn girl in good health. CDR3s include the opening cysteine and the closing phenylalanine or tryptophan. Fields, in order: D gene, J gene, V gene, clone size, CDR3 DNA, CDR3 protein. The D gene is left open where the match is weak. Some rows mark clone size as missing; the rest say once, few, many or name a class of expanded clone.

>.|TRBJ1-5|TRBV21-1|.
TGTGCCAGCAGCACCCCTCGGACAGGTTGGGACCCGGAAGGTATCAATCTGCCCCAGCATTTT
CASSTPRTGWDPEGINLPQHF
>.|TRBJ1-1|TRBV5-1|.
TGCGCCAGCAGTCCCTCCTTTAGGTTGAACACTGAAGCTTTCTTT
CASSPSFRLNTEAFF
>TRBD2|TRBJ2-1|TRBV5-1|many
TGCGCCAGCAGCCCTCGGACTAGCGGTGCCAATGAGCAGTTCTTC
CASSPRTSGANEQFF
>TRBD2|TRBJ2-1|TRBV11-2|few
TGTGCCAGCATTACTGGACTAGCGGGGAGAAATGAGCAGTTCTTC
CASITGLAGRNEQFF
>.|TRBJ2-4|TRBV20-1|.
TGCAGCAAAATGATACCGATTAAAAACATTCAGTACTTC
CSKMIPIKNIQYF
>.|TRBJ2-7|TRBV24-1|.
TGTGCCACCAGTTCGGGGCAGGGGAGCTCCTACAATGAGCAGTACTTC
CATSSGQGSSYNEQYF
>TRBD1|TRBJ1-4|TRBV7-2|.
TGTGCCAGCAGCTTAGGCAGGGGGCGTAATGAAAAACTGTTTTTT
CASSLGRGRNEKLFF
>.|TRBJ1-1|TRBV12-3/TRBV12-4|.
TGTGCCAGCAGTCCAACCCGGTGGGGGGCGGTGAACACTGAAGCTTTCTTT
CASSPTRWGAVNTEAFF
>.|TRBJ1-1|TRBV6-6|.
TGTGCCAGCAGTTACTCGAGGGTTATGAACACTGAAGCTTTCTTT
CASSYSRVMNTEAFF
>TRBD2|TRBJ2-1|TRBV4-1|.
TGCGCCAGCAGCCAACTTACTAGCGGGGTGTTCTTGAGGAATGAGCAGTTCTTC
CASSQLTSGVFLRNEQFF
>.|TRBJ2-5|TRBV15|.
TGTGCCACCAGCAGAGATAGGCGGCAAGAGACCCAGTACTTC
CATSRDRRQETQYF
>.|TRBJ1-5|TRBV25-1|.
TGTGCCAGCAGTGAATATGGCAGGGTAGGGCAGCCCCAGCATTTT
CASSEYGRVGQPQHF
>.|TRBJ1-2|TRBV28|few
TGTGCCAGCACCAATCAAGGGCGTAACTATGGCTACACCTTC
CASTNQGRNYGYTF
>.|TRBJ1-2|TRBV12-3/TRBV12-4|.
TGTGCCAGCAGTTCCCTGGAAGGCCGACGGTATGGCTACACCTTC
CASSSLEGRRYGYTF
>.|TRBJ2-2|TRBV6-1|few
TGTGCCAGCAGTAAGCCCGGGGAGCTGTTTTTT
CASSKPGELFF
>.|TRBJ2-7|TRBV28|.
TGTGCCAGCAGCACGGAGAATTACGAGCAGTACTTC
CASSTENYEQYF